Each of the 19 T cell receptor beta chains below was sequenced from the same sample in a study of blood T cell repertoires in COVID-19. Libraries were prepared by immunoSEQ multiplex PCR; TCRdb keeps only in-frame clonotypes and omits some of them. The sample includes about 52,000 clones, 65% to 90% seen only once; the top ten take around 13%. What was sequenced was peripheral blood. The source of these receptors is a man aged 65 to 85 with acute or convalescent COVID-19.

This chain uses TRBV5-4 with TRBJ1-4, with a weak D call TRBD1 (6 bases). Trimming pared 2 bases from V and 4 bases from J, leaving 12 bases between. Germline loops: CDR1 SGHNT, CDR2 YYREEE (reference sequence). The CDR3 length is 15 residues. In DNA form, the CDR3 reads TGTGCCAGCAGCTTTTACGGGACATATAATGAAAAACTGTTTTTT. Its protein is CASSFYGTYNEKLFF.

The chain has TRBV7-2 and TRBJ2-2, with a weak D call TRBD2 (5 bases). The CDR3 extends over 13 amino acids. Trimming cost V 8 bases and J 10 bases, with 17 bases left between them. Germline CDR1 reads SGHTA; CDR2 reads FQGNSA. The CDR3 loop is CASGRSSGVELFF. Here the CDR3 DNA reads TGTGCCAGCGGGAGATCATCGGGTGTGGAGCTGTTTTTT.

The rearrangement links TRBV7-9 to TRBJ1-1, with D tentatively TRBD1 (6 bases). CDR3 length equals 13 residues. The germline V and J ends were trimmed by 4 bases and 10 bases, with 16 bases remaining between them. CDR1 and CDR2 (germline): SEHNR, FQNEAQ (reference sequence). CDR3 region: CASSSLRQVIAFF. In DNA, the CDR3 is TGTGCCAGCAGCTCTCTGAGACAGGTGATAGCTTTCTTT.

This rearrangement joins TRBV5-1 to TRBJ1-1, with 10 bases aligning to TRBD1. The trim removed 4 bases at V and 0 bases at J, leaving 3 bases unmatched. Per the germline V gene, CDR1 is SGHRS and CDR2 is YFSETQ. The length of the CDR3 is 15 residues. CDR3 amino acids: CASSGGQGVNTEAFF. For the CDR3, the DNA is TGCGCCAGCAGCGGTGGACAGGGGGTGAACACTGAAGCTTTCTTT.

The CDR3 DNA is TGTGCCAGCAGGCAAACACAGGGGACCGGATATGGCTACACCTTC. Translating gives CASRQTQGTGYGYTF. The rearrangement joins TRBV7-2 to TRBJ1-2, with 7 bases fitting TRBD1. After removal of 6 bases from V and 5 bases from J, the junction contained 12 bases not matched to a gene. This CDR3 has 15 residues. In germline, CDR1 is SGHTA, CDR2 FQGNSA.

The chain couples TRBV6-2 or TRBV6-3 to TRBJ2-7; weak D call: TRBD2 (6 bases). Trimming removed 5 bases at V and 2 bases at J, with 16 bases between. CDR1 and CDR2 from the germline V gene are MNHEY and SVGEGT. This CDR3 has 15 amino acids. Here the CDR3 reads CASSPPGTETYEQYF. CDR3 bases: TGTGCCAGCAGTCCCCCCGGGACTGAGACCTACGAGCAGTACTTC.

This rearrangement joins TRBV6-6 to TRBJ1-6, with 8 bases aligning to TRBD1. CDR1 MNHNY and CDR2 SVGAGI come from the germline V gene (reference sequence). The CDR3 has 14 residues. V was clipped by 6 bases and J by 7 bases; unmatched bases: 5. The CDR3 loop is CASSQQGVNSPLHF. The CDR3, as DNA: TGTGCCAGCAGCCAACAGGGGGTCAATTCACCCCTCCACTTT.

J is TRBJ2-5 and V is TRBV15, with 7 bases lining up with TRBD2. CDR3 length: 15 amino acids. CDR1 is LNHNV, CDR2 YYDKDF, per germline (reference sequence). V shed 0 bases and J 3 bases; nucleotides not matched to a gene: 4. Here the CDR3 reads CATSRDLGREETQYF. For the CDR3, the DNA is TGTGCCACCAGCAGAGATTTAGGGAGGGAAGAGACCCAGTACTTC.

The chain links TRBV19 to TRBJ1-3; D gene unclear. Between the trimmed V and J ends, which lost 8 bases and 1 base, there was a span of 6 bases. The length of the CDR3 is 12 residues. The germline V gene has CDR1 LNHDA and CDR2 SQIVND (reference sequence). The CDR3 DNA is TGTGCCAGTTGTTCGTCTGGAAACACCATATATTTT. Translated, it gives CASCSSGNTIYF.

The CDR3 nucleotides are TGTGCCAGCAGCTCGGCGGGAGGAGAGGGGTATATCTATGGCTACACCTTC. Translation gives CASSSAGGEGYIYGYTF. J is TRBJ1-2 and V is TRBV5-5, with a possible D match to TRBD1 (5 bases). CDR3 length: 17 residues. Trimming pared 3 bases from V and 4 bases from J, leaving 22 bases between. Germline CDR1 SGHKS, CDR2 YYEKEE (reference sequence).

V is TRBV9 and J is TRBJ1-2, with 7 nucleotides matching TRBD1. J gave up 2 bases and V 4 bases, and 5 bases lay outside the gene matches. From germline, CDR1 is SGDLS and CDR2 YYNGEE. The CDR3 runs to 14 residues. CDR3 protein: CASSPQDRNYGYTF. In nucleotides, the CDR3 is TGTGCCAGCAGCCCCCAGGACAGGAACTATGGCTACACCTTC.

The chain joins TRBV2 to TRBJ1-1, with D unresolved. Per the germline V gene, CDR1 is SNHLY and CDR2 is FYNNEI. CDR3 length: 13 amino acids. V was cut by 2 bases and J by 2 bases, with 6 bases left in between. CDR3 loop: CASSEQFNTEAFF. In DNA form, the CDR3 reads TGTGCCAGCAGTGAACAGTTCAACACTGAAGCTTTCTTT.

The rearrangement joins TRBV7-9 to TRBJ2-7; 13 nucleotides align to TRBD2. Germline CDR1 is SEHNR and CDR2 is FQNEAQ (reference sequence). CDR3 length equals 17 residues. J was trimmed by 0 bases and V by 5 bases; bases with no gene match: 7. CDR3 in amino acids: CASSPGLAGDRSYEQYF. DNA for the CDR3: TGTGCCAGCAGCCCTGGACTAGCGGGAGATCGCTCCTACGAGCAGTACTTC.

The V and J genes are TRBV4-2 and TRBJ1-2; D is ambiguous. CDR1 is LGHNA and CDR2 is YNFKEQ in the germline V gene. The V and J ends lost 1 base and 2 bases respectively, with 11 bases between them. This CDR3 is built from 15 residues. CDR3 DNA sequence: TGTGCCAGCAGCCAAGGCGGGGAGGCCAACTATGGCTACACCTTC. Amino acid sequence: CASSQGGEANYGYTF.

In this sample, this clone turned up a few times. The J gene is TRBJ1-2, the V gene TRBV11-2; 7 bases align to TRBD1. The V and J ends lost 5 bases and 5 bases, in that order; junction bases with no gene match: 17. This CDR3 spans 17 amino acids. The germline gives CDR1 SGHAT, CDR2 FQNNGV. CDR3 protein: CASSELTSGGDRYGYTF. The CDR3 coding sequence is TGTGCCAGCAGCGAACTTACATCAGGGGGAGATCGGTATGGCTACACCTTC.

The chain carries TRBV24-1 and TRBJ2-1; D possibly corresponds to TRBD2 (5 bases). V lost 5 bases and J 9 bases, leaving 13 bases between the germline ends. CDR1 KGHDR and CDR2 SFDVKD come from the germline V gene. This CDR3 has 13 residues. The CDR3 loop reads CATSGLAKGEQFF. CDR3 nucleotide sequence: TGTGCCACCAGTGGGCTAGCAAAGGGTGAGCAGTTCTTC.

The CDR3 region has the DNA TGCGCCAGCAGACGGACAGGGAACTCTGGGGCCAACGTCCTGACTTTC. It yields the protein CASRRTGNSGANVLTF. V gene TRBV5-1 combines with J gene TRBJ2-6; 8 bases align to TRBD1. The germline V gene encodes CDR1 SGHRS and CDR2 YFSETQ. The CDR3 sequence is 16 residues long. With V trimmed by 5 bases and J by 0 bases, 4 bases remained unmatched.

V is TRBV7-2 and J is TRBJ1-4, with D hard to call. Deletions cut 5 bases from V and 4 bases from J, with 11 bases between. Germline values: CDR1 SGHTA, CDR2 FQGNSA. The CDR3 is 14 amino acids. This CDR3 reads CASSTRQRNEKLFF. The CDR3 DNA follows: TGTGCCAGCAGCACTAGGCAGCGTAATGAAAAACTGTTTTTT.

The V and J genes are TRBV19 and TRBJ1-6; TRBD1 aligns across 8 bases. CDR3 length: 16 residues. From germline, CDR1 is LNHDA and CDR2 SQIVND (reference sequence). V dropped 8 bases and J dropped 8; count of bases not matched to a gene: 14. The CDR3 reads CASARTGSLFDSPLHF. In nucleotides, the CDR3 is TGTGCCAGTGCCCGGACAGGGAGTTTATTTGATTCACCCCTCCACTTT.